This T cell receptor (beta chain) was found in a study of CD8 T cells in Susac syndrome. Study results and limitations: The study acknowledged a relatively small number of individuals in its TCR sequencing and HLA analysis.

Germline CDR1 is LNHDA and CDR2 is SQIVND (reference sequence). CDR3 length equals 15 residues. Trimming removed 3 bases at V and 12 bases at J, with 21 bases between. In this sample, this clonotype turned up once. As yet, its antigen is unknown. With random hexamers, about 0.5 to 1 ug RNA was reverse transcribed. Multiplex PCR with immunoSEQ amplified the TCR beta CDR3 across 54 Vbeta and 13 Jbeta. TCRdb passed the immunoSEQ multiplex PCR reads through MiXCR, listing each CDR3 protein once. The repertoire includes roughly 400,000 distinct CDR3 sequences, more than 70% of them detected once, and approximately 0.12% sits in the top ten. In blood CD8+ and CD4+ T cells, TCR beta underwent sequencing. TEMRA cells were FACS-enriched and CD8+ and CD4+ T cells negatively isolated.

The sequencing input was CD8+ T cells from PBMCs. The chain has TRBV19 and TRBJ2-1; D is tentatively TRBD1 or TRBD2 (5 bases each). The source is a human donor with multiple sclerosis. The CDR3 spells CASSMRDDSFLRQFF. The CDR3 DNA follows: TGTGCCAGTAGTATGAGGGACGATAGCTTCCTAAGGCAGTTCTTC.